The 18 T cell receptor beta chains below all came from one sample that was sequenced in a study of T cell responses to AZD1222 COVID-19 vaccine. Here immunoSEQ multiplex PCR was the method, and the copy in TCRdb shows in-frame clones only, minus some. The table has approximately 170,000 clones, roughly 89% seen once. The input for sequencing was peripheral blood, taken on day 0 of AZD1222 vaccination. The source of these receptors is an adult in good health.

The chain employs TRBV18 and TRBJ2-2; the D gene could be TRBD1 or TRBD2 (5 bases each). CDR3 length equals 16 residues. From germline, CDR1 is KGHSH and CDR2 LQKENI. Trimming took off 3 bases at V and 0 bases at J, with 11 bases between the two ends. The CDR3 coding sequence is TGTGCCAGCTCACCCCCGGGGCTGCCGAACACCGGGGAGCTGTTTTTT. Protein product: CASSPPGLPNTGELFF.

This sequence joins TRBV11-2 and TRBJ2-1; 7 bases fit TRBD2. The CDR3 extends over 17 amino acids. Per the germline V gene, CDR1 is SGHAT and CDR2 is FQNNGV. V shed 5 bases and J 7 bases; nucleotides not matched to a gene: 17. The CDR3 sequence: CASSPMSGGPLLNEQFF. In DNA form, the CDR3 reads TGTGCCAGCAGCCCCATGTCGGGGGGTCCCCTTTTGAATGAGCAGTTCTTC.

The chain is built from TRBV18 and TRBJ2-5, with 7 nucleotides matching TRBD2. The germline V gene encodes CDR1 KGHSH and CDR2 LQKENI. CDR3 length equals 16 residues. J gave up 1 base and V 2 bases, and 7 bases lay outside the gene matches. In DNA form, the CDR3 reads TGTGCCAGCTCACCATCCGGAGCGGGGTCCCAAGAGACCCAGTACTTC. Amino acids: CASSPSGAGSQETQYF.

The gene calls are TRBV5-1 and TRBJ1-3, with D perhaps TRBD1 (5 bases). Germline values: CDR1 SGHRS, CDR2 YFSETQ. V was trimmed by 0 bases and J by 5 bases, leaving 18 bases between them. The CDR3 has 17 residues. CDR3 loop: CASSLDPFYGGRNTIYF. The DNA for the CDR3 is TGCGCCAGCAGCTTGGACCCTTTTTATGGGGGAAGAAACACCATATATTTT.

The chain is built from TRBV20-1 and TRBJ2-3; 7 nucleotides match TRBD2. This CDR3 has 15 residues. The germline V gene encodes CDR1 DFQATT and CDR2 SNEGSKA (reference sequence). Germline trimming cut 3 bases from V and 7 bases from J; bases unmatched to any gene: 13. CDR3 protein: CSASPGGSVANTQYF. Here the CDR3 DNA reads TGCAGTGCTAGTCCGGGAGGCTCAGTGGCCAATACGCAGTATTTT.

The gene calls are TRBV2 and TRBJ2-5; 9 positions match TRBD1. The CDR3 covers 14 residues. Germline V lookup: CDR1 SNHLY, CDR2 FYNNEI. J gave up 1 base and V 7 bases, and 4 bases lay outside the gene matches. The CDR3 nucleotides are TGTGCCAGCAATCGGGACAGGGCCCAAGAGACCCAGTACTTC. It encodes CASNRDRAQETQYF.

CDR3 DNA: TGTGCCAGCAGCCAAGGGGTCGGGGGGACCTACGAGCAGTACTTC. This codes for CASSQGVGGTYEQYF. The rearrangement links TRBV3-1 (or the pseudogene TRBV3-2) to TRBJ2-7, with 7 bases fitting TRBD2. The CDR3 contains 15 residues. V shed 1 base, J shed 2 bases, and the junction held 5 bases outside the gene matches. The germline V gene encodes CDR1 LGHDT and CDR2 YNNKEL (reference sequence).

V usage is TRBV25-1 and J usage is TRBJ1-2; 9 bases are shared with TRBD1. This CDR3 has 14 amino acids. The V gene end was trimmed by 7 bases and the J gene end by 6 bases; junction bases not matched to a gene: 9. Per germline, CDR1 MGHDK and CDR2 SYGVNS. Here the CDR3 reads CASTSRDRADGYTF. The CDR3 DNA reads as TGTGCCAGCACCTCCAGGGACAGGGCCGATGGCTACACCTTC.

The chain joins TRBV9 to TRBJ2-7; 7 bases line up with TRBD1. From germline, CDR1 is SGDLS and CDR2 YYNGEE. CDR3 length equals 15 residues. Trimming at V came to 0 bases and at J to 2 bases, leaving 5 bases not matched to a gene. This CDR3 is CASSVAPGQTYEQYF. The CDR3 DNA reads TGTGCCAGCAGCGTAGCTCCGGGACAGACCTACGAGCAGTACTTC.

This chain joins TRBV6-4 and TRBJ1-5, with D possibly being TRBD1 (5 bases). In germline, CDR1 is MRHNA, CDR2 SNTAGT. The V end was cut by 4 bases, the J end by 3 bases, with 13 bases between. This CDR3 has 15 residues. The CDR3 loop is CASSASGEFNQPQHF. CDR3 coding DNA: TGTGCCAGCAGTGCCTCGGGGGAATTCAATCAGCCCCAGCATTTT.

This chain joins TRBV19 and TRBJ2-1; the D gene is possibly TRBD2 (6 bases). Germline loops: CDR1 LNHDA, CDR2 SQIVND (reference sequence). V was cut by 7 bases and J by 7 bases, with 17 bases left in between. This CDR3 contains 14 residues. As DNA, the CDR3 is TGTGCCAGTAAGCCCCTGGCAAGCGGGAATGAGCAGTTCTTC. Protein product: CASKPLASGNEQFF. The full variable domain, completed using reference TRBV19 and TRBJ2-1, is DGGITQSPKYLFRKEGQNVTLSCEQNLNHDAMYWYRQDPGQGLRLIYYSQIVNDFQKGDIAEGYSVSREKKESFPLTVTSAQKNPTAFYLCASKPLASGNEQFFGPGTRLTVL.

The rearrangement uses TRBV4-2 and TRBJ2-5, with D uncertain. The V gene lost 1 base and the J gene lost 2 bases, with 8 bases spanning the gap. Germline V gene sequence: CDR1 LGHNA, CDR2 YNFKEQ. CDR3 length: 14 residues. CDR3 bases: TGTGCCAGCAGCCAAGGGGCTGTACAAGAGACCCAGTACTTC. Protein product: CASSQGAVQETQYF.

This clone has just a few counts. The J gene is TRBJ2-1, the V gene TRBV3-1 (or the pseudogene TRBV3-2); 14 bases agree with TRBD2. Germline-derived CDR1 and CDR2 are LGHDT and YNNKEL (reference sequence). CDR3 length: 16 residues. V dropped 4 bases and J dropped 7; count of bases not matched to a gene: 6. The CDR3 here is CASSPWTSGRPNEQFF. Here the CDR3 DNA reads TGTGCCAGCAGCCCTTGGACTAGCGGGAGGCCAAATGAGCAGTTCTTC.

This sequence joins TRBV5-4 and TRBJ2-3, with 8 bases that match TRBD2. The CDR3 covers 15 residues. The germline CDR1 and CDR2 sequences are SGHNT and YYREEE (reference sequence). The V segment lost 0 bases and the J segment 5 bases; nucleotides outside the gene matches: 5. This CDR3 reads CASSLDSRGGDTQYF. In nucleotides, the CDR3 is TGTGCCAGCAGCTTGGATTCCCGGGGGGGAGATACGCAGTATTTT. Full variable domain (remainder filled in from reference TRBV5-4 and TRBJ2-3): ETGVTQSPTHLIKTRGQQVTLRCSSQSGHNTVSWYQQALGQGPQFIFQYYREEENGRGNFPPRFSGLQFPNYSSELNVNALELDDSALYLCASSLDSRGGDTQYFGPGTRLTVL.

The chain has TRBV5-1 and TRBJ2-2, with D tentatively TRBD2 (5 bases). Germline V gene data show CDR1 as SGHRS and CDR2 as YFSETQ. Deletions cut 4 bases from V and 7 bases from J, with 17 bases between. This CDR3 is built from 15 residues. The CDR3 spells CASSPLGGRVGELFF. CDR3 bases: TGCGCCAGCAGCCCCCTAGGTGGGAGAGTCGGGGAGCTGTTTTTT.

This clone was seen more than once but under ten times. The chain links TRBV3-1 (or the pseudogene TRBV3-2) to TRBJ1-1; D unresolved. CDR1 and CDR2 from the germline V gene are LGHDT and YNNKEL (reference sequence). This CDR3 region has 13 residues. Trimming pared 4 bases from V and 4 bases from J, leaving 10 bases between. This CDR3 is CASSLTLSTEAFF. The CDR3, as DNA: TGTGCCAGCAGCCTTACCCTAAGCACTGAAGCTTTCTTT.

The CDR3 protein is CASSPSSGTGPYGYTF. In nucleotides, the CDR3 is TGTGCCAGCTCACCATCGTCAGGGACAGGCCCCTATGGCTACACCTTC. The rearrangement links TRBV18 to TRBJ1-2; 8 nucleotides align to TRBD1. Germline assignment: CDR1 KGHSH and CDR2 LQKENI. CDR3 size: 16 residues. V dropped 2 bases and J dropped 4; count of bases not matched to a gene: 9. The whole variable domain, filled in from reference TRBV18 and TRBJ1-2, reads NAGVMQNPRHLVRRRGQEARLRCSPMKGHSHVYWYRQLPEEGLKFMVYLQKENIIDESGMPKERFSAEFPKEGPSILRIQQVVRGDSAAYFCASSPSSGTGPYGYTFGSGTRLTVV.

This chain uses TRBV2 with TRBJ2-7, with a possible D match to TRBD1 (5 bases). The germline V gene encodes CDR1 SNHLY and CDR2 FYNNEI. There are 13 residues in the CDR3. Trimming removed 10 bases from V and 2 bases from J, with 15 bases in between. CDR3 protein: CATRPGQTYEQYF. The DNA of the CDR3 is TGTGCCACCAGGCCAGGGCAGACCTACGAGCAGTACTTC.